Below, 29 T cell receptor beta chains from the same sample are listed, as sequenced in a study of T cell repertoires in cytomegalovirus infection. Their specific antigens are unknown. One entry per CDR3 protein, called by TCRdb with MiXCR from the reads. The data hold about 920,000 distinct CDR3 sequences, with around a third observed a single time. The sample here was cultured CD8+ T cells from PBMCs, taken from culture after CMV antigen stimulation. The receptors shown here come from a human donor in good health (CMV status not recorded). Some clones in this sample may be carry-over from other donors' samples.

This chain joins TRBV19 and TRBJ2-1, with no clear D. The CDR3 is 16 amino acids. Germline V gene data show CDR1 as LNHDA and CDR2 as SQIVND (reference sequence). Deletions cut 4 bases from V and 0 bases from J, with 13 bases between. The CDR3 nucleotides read TGTGCCAGTAGTAAGGATGGCGAGAGCTCCTACAATGAGCAGTTCTTC. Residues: CASSKDGESSYNEQFF.

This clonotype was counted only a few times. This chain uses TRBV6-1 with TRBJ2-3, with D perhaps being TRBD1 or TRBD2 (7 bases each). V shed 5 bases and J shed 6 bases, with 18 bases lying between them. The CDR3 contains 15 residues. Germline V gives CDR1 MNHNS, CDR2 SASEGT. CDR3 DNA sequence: TGTGCCAGCAGTAGGGGGCGGGGGTCCATGGATACGCAGTATTTT. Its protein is CASSRGRGSMDTQYF.

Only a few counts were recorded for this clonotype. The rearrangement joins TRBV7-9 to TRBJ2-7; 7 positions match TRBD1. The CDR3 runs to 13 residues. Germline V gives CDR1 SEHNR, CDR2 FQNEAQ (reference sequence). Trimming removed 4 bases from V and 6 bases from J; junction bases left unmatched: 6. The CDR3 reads CASSSSGTVEQYV. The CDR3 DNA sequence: TGTGCCAGCAGCTCTTCCGGGACAGTCGAGCAGTACGTC.

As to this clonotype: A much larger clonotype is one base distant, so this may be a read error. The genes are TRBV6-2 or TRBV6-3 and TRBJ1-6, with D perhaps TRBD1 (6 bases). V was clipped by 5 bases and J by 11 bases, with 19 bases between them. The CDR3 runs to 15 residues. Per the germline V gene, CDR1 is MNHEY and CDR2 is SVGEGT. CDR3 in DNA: TGTGCCAGCAGTGACCCCGGGACAAAGAGTACACCCCTCCACTTT. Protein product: CASSDPGTKSTPLHF.

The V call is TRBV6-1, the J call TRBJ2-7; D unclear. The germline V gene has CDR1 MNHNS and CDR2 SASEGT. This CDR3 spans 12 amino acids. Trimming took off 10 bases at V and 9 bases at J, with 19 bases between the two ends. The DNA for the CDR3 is TGTGCCACCTCTCTACCCTTCCTTGGGCAGTACGTC. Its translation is CATSLPFLGQYV.

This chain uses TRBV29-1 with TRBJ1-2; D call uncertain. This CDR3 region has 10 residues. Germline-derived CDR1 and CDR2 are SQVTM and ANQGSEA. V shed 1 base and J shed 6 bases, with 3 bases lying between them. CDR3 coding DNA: TGCAGCGTTGAAGGAGATGGCTACACCTTC. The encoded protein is CSVEGDGYTF. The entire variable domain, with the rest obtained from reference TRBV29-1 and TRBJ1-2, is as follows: SAVISQKPSRDICQRGTSLTIQCQVDSQVTMMFWYRQQPGQSLTLIATANQGSEATYESGFVIDKFPISRPNLTFSTLTVSNMSPEDSSIYLCSVEGDGYTFGSGTRLTVV.

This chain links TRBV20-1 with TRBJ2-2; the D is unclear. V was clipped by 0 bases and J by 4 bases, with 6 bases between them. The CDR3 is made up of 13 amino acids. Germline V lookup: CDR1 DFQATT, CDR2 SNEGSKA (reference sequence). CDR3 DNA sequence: TGCAGTGCTAGAGATAGGGCCACCGGGGAGCTGTTTTTT. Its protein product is CSARDRATGELFF.

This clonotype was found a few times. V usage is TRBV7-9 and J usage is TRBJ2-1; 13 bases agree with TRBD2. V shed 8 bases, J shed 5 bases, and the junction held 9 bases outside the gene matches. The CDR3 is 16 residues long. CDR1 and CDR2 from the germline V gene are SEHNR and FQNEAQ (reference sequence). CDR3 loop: CASATSGGLPNNEQFF. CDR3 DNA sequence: TGTGCCAGCGCGACTAGCGGGGGGCTTCCAAACAATGAGCAGTTCTTC.

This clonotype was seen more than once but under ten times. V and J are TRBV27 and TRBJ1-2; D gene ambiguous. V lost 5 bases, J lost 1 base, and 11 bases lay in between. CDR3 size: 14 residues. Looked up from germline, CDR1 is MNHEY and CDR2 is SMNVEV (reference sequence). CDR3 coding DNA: TGTGCCAGCAGTCCCGCCCGGAATAACTATGGCTACACCTTC. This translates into CASSPARNNYGYTF.

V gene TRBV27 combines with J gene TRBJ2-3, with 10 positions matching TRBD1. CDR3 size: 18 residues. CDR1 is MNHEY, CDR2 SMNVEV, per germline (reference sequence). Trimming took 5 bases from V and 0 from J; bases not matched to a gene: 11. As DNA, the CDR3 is TGTGCCAGCAGTATGTCGGCCGGGACAGGGGCTAGCACAGATACGCAGTATTTT. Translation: CASSMSAGTGASTDTQYF.

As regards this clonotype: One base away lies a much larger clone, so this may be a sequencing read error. The CDR3 loop is CASSRGTKNIQYF. In nucleotides, the CDR3 is TGTGCCAGCAGCCGGGGGACCAAAAACATTCAGTACTTC. This sequence joins TRBV7-9 and TRBJ2-4, with a weak D call TRBD2 (6 bases). The CDR3 runs to 13 residues. V was cut by 5 bases and J by 2 bases, with 7 bases left in between. Per germline, CDR1 SEHNR and CDR2 FQNEAQ (reference sequence).

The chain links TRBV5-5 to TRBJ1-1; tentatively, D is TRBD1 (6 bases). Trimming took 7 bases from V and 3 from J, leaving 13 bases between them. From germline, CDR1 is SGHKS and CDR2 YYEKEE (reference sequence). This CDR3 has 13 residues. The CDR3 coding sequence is TGTGCCAGCGGGGGGCGGGGGGACACTGAAGCTTTCTTT. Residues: CASGGRGDTEAFF.

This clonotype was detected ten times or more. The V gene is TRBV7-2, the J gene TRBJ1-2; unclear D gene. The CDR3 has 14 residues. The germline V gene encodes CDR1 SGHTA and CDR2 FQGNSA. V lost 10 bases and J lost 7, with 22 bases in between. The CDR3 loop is CATRTAIRPIGYTF. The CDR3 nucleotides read TGTGCCACACGAACGGCAATCAGACCGATTGGCTACACCTTC.

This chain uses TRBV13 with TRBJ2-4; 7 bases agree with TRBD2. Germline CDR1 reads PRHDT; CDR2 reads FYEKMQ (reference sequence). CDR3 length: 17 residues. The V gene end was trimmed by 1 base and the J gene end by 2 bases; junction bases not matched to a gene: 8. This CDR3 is CASSLESGGAPKNIQYF. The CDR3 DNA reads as TGTGCCAGCAGCTTAGAGTCGGGGGGAGCTCCCAAAAACATTCAGTACTTC.

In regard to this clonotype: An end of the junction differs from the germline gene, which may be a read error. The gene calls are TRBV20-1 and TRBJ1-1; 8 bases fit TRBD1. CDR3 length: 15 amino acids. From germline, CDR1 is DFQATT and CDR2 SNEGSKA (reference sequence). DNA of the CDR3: TGCAGTGCTAATCGAAGGGACAGGTTGAACACTGACGCTGTCTTT. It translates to CSANRRDRLNTDAVF.

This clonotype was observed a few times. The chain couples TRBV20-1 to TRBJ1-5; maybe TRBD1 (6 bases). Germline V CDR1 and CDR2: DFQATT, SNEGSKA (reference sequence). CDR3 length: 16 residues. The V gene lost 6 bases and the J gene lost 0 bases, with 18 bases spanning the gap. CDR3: CSALRGGAHSNQPQHF. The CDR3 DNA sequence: TGCAGTGCCTTACGCGGGGGGGCACATAGCAATCAGCCCCAGCATTTT.

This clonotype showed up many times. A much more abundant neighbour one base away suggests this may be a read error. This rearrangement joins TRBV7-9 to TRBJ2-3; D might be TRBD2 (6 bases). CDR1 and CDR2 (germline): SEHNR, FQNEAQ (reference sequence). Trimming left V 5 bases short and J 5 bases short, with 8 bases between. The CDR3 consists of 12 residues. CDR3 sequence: CASSRGLDTQYF. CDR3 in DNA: TGTGCCAGCAGCCGGGGGTTAGATACGCAGTATTTT.

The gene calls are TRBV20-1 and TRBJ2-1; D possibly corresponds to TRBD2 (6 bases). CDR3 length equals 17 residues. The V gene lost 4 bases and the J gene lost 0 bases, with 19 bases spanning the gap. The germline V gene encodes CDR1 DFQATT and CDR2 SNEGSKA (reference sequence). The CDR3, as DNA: TGCAGTGCTAATCCCCCCAGGAGGGTCAGCTCCTACAATGAGCAGTTCTTC. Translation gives CSANPPRRVSSYNEQFF.

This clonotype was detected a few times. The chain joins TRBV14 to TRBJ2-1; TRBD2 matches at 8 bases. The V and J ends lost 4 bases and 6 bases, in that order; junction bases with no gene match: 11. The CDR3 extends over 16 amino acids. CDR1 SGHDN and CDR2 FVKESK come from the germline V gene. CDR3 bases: TGTGCCAGCAGCCCAGAGGGGGAGCGGGGGTTCAATGAGCAGTTCTTC. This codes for CASSPEGERGFNEQFF. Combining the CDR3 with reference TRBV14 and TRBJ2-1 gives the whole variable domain EAGVTQFPSHSVIEKGQTVTLRCDPISGHDNLYWYRRVMGKEIKFLLHFVKESKQDESGMPNNRFLAERTGGTYSTLKVQPAELEDSGVYFCASSPEGERGFNEQFFGPGTRLTVL.

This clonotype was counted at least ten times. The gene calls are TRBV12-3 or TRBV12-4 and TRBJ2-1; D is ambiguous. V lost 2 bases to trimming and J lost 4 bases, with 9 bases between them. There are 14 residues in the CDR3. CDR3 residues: CASSLRLVYNEQFF. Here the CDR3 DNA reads TGTGCCAGCAGTTTAAGACTCGTTTACAATGAGCAGTTCTTC.

CDR3 protein: CASSLFSGQGGSLEGKLFF. As DNA, the CDR3 is TGTGCCAGCAGCTTATTCTCCGGACAGGGTGGTTCGCTAGAGGGAAAACTGTTTTTT. This sequence joins TRBV7-9 and TRBJ1-4; 8 bases are shared with TRBD1. Trimming cost V 2 bases and J 10 bases; bases outside gene matches: 21. CDR3 length equals 19 residues. Germline values: CDR1 SEHNR, CDR2 FQNEAQ (reference sequence).

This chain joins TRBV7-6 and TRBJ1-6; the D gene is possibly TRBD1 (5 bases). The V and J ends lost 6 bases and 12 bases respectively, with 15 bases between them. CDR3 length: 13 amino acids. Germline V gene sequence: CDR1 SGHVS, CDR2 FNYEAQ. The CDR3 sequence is CASRTGTVKPLHF. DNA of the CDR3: TGTGCCAGCAGAACCGGGACGGTTAAACCCCTCCACTTT.

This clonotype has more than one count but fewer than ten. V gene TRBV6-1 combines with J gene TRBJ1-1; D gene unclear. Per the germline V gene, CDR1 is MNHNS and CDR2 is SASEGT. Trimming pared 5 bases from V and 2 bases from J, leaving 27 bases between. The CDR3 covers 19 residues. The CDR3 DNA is TGTGCCAGCAGTCTCTTAGGATACAGAGATTATACTACCAACACTGAAGCTTTCTTT. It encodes CASSLLGYRDYTTNTEAFF.

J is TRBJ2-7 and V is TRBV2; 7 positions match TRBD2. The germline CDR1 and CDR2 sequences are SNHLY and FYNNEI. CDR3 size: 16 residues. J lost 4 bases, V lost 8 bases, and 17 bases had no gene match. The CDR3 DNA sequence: TGTGCCAGCCTGGGCGCCGGGGGAGCGGGGACGTACGAGCAGTACTTC. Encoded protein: CASLGAGGAGTYEQYF.

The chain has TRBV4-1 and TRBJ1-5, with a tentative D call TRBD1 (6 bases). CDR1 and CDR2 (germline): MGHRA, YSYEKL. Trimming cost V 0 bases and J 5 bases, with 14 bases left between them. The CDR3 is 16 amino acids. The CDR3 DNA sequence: TGCGCCAGCAGCCAAGATTCGCAGGGGCGACATCAGCCCCAGCATTTT. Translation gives CASSQDSQGRHQPQHF.

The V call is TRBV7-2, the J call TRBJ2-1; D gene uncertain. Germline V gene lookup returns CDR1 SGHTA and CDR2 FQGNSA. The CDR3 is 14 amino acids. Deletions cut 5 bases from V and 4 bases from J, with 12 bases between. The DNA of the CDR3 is TGTGCCAGCAGCCTCCGGAACGGTTACAATGAGCAGTTCTTC. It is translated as CASSLRNGYNEQFF.

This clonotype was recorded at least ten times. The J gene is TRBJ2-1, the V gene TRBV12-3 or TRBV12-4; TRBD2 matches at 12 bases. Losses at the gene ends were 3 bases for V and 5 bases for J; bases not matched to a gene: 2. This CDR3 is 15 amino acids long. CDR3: CASSFPSGGDNEQFF. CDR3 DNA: TGTGCCAGCAGTTTTCCTAGCGGGGGGGACAATGAGCAGTTCTTC.

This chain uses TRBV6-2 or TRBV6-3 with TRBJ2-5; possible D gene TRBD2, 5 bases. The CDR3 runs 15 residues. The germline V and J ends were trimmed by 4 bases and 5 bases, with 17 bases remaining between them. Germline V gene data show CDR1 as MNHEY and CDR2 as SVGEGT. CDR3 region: CASSSGDWREETQYF. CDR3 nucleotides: TGTGCCAGCAGTTCCGGGGATTGGCGTGAGGAGACCCAGTACTTC.

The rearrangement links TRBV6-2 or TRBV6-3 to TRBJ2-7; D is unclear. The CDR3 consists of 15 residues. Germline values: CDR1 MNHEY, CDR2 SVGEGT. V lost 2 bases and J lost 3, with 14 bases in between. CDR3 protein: CASSYNPNGYYEQYV. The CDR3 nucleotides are TGTGCCAGCAGTTACAACCCAAATGGGTACTACGAGCAGTACGTC.